These 5 T cell receptor beta chains share one sample of origin, sequenced in a study of CXCR3-negative and CXCR3-positive naive CD8 T cells (dated by TCRdb to between 2018 and 2020). Broader findings and caveats from the paper: TRB CDR3s from CXCR3-positive naive cells showed higher hydrophobicity (lower Kidera factor 4), lower energy, and higher strength and volume indices than CXCR3-negative naive cells.

Sequencing used a NextSeq 550. The Human TCR Profiling Kit (MiLaboratory) was used to prepare UMI-labeled 5' RACE TRB cDNA libraries. TCRdb reprocessed the reads, so every CDR3 protein sequence counts as one entry and DNA is not shown. The table held for this sample gives approximately 140,000 distinct CDR3 sequences. The top ten clones comprise roughly 0.27% of the sample. Antigens of these TCRs are unknown. Sequencing used naive CXCR3+ CD8+ T cells from blood. The cell subset or site label for this specimen denotes: CD45RO-CCR7+CD27+CD95- naive CD8+ T cells expressing CXCR3 (TNR3+). The source is a human donor in good health. Some clones in this sample may be carry-over from other donors' samples.

The chain carries TRBV10-3 and TRBJ2-7; the D gene TCRdb calls, TRBD2, cannot be checked with no DNA. The CDR3 runs 13 residues. In germline, CDR1 is ENHRY, CDR2 SYGVKD. The CDR3: CAISEGLADEQYF.

The chain is built from TRBV4-1 and TRBJ1-2. CDR1 and CDR2 (germline): MGHRA, YSYEKL. The CDR3 is 15 amino acids. This chain's CDR3 is CASSQGERTNYGYTF.

The rearrangement links TRBV4-3 to TRBJ2-3; as DNA is missing, the TRBD2 call by TCRdb cannot be tested. This CDR3 has 17 amino acids. Germline CDR1 reads LGHNA; CDR2 reads YSLEER. This CDR3 reads CASSQEETSGGILTQYF.

The rearrangement uses TRBV5-6 and TRBJ2-1. The CDR3 spans 13 residues. Germline-derived CDR1 and CDR2 are SGHDT and YYEEEE. CDR3: CASSLARHTEQFF.

V is TRBV14 and J is TRBJ2-5. The CDR3 is 13 amino acids. Germline V CDR1 and CDR2: SGHDN, FVKESK. The CDR3 loop is CASSLWTGETQYF.